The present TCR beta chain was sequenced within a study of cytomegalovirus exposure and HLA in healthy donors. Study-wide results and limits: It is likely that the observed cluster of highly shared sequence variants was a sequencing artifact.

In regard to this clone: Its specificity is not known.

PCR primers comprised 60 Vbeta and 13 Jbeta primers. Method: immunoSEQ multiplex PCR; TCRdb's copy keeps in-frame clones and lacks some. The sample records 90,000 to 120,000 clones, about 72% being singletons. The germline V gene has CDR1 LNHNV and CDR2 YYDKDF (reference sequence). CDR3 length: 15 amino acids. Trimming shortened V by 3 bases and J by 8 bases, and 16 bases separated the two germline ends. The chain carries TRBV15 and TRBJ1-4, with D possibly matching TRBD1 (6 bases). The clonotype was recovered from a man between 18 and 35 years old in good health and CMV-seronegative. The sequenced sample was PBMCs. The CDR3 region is CATSSERTAREKLFF. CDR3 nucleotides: TGTGCCACCAGCAGTGAACGGACAGCAAGGGAAAAACTGTTTTTT.